This passage covers 23 T cell receptor beta chains from one sample sequenced in a study of T-cell reconstitution after alpha-beta-depleted transplantation in children. Preparing the TCRbeta library involved the use of unique molecular identifiers. TCRdb re-analysed the PCR reads in MiXCR, keeping a single row per CDR3 protein. The repertoire includes 480,000 or so distinct CDR3 sequences, 10% of them detected once, and around 2% sits in the top ten. The source was PBMCs, collected before TCRalphabeta/CD19-depleted stem cell transplant. These receptors were taken from a child between 2 and 9 years old with inherited bone marrow failure, due to receive a stem cell transplant.

This clonotype was recorded many times. V and J are TRBV19 and TRBJ1-1; the D gene is possibly TRBD1 (6 bases). Trimming shortened V by 9 bases and J by 4 bases, and 12 bases separated the two germline ends. Germline V gives CDR1 LNHDA, CDR2 SQIVND (reference sequence). The CDR3 is made up of 12 amino acids. DNA for the CDR3: TGTGCCAGCGGGGGGGGCCGCACTGAAGCTTTCTTT. Protein: CASGGGRTEAFF.

This clonotype was observed many times. The chain uses TRBV7-9 and TRBJ1-5; D is unresolved. The CDR3 is 12 amino acids. V lost 3 bases and J 5 bases, leaving 5 bases between the germline ends. The germline V gene has CDR1 SEHNR and CDR2 FQNEAQ (reference sequence). The CDR3: CASSFGDQPQHF. CDR3 DNA sequence: TGTGCCAGCAGCTTCGGGGATCAGCCCCAGCATTTT.

This clonotype was picked up many times. The chain carries TRBV6-1 and TRBJ2-1; a weak D match, TRBD2 (8 bases). The CDR3 is 18 residues long. Trimming took 2 bases from V and 7 from J, leaving 24 bases between them. Per the germline V gene, CDR1 is MNHNS and CDR2 is SASEGT. DNA for the CDR3: TGTGCCAGCAGTGAATACCCAGGGGGAGCGGGAGATGGAAATGAGCAGTTCTTC. This translates into CASSEYPGGAGDGNEQFF.

Note on this clonotype: A much larger clone sits a single nucleotide away, making a read error possible. The chain uses TRBV4-3 and TRBJ2-1, with 14 positions matching TRBD2. The CDR3 contains 17 residues. CDR1 and CDR2 from the germline V gene are LGHNA and YSLEER. In DNA form, the CDR3 reads TGCGCCAGCAGCTACAGACTAGCGGGAGGGCCCTACAATGAGCAGTCCTTC. It is translated as CASSYRLAGGPYNEQSF.

This clonotype was observed many times. This chain connects TRBV7-9 to TRBJ1-1; the match to TRBD1 covers 7 bases. This CDR3 has 12 residues. Per the germline V gene, CDR1 is SEHNR and CDR2 is FQNEAQ (reference sequence). V was pared by 4 bases and J by 7 bases, with 3 bases of the junction left unmatched. The CDR3 nucleotides are TGTGCCAGCAGCTCGACAGGGTATGAAGCTTTCTTT. Its translation: CASSSTGYEAFF. The full variable domain, rest sourced from reference TRBV7-9 and TRBJ1-1, is DTGVSQNPRHKITKRGQNVTFRCDPISEHNRLYWYRQTLGQGPEFLTYFQNEAQLEKSRLLSDRFSAERPKGSFSTLEIQRTEQGDSAMYLCASSSTGYEAFFGQGTRLTVV.

This clonotype was found many times. The chain couples TRBV6-2 or TRBV6-3 to TRBJ2-3, with 13 nucleotides matching TRBD2. CDR1 and CDR2 (germline): MNHEY, SVGEGT. The length of the CDR3 is 18 residues. V was pared by 2 bases and J by 3 bases, with 8 bases of the junction left unmatched. The CDR3 bases are TGTGCCAGCAGTTACCTGACCGGACTAGCGGGAGCGACAGATACGCAGTATTTT. The encoded protein is CASSYLTGLAGATDTQYF.

This clonotype was detected a few times. This chain joins TRBV27 and TRBJ1-2, with D perhaps TRBD1 (5 bases). This CDR3 has 15 amino acids. Germline CDR1 MNHEY, CDR2 SMNVEV (reference sequence). The V and J ends lost 3 bases and 0 bases respectively, with 11 bases between them. The CDR3 DNA is TGTGCCAGCAGTTTCTTGGGGACGGCTAACTATGGCTACACCTTC. Its protein product is CASSFLGTANYGYTF.

The chain employs TRBV11-2 and TRBJ1-6, with 9 positions matching TRBD1. The CDR3 consists of 15 residues. The germline CDR1 and CDR2 sequences are SGHAT and FQNNGV. The V and J ends lost 3 bases and 9 bases, in that order; junction bases with no gene match: 6. CDR3 nucleotides: TGTGCCAGCAGCTTGACCGGGACAGGGTTTTCACCCCTCCACTTT. Its protein is CASSLTGTGFSPLHF. The full variable domain, completed using reference TRBV11-2 and TRBJ1-6, is EAGVAQSPRYKIIEKRQSVAFWCNPISGHATLYWYQQILGQGPKLLIQFQNNGVVDDSQLPKDRFSAERLKGVDSTLKIQPAKLEDSAVYLCASSLTGTGFSPLHFGNGTRLTVT.

Concerning this clonotype: A read error is possible here, since a much larger clone lies one base away. The rearrangement joins TRBV20-1 to TRBJ2-7; possibly TRBD2 for D (6 bases). V was cut by 4 bases and J by 3 bases, with 16 bases left in between. Germline loops: CDR1 DFQATT, CDR2 SNEGSKA (reference sequence). There are 14 residues in the CDR3. The DNA of the CDR3 is TGCAGTGCTAATCTGTGGGACTCCCTCTACGAGCAGTACTTC. Residues: CSANLWDSLYEQYF.

At least ten counts were recorded for this clonotype. J is TRBJ1-5 and V is TRBV7-8; D ambiguous. The V gene's germline CDR1 is SGHVS and CDR2 FQNEAQ. V was clipped by 3 bases and J by 1 base, with 13 bases between them. CDR3 length: 16 residues. The DNA of the CDR3 is TGTGCCAGCAGCTTCCCGCCTTACATCAGCAATCAGCCCCAGCATTTT. It yields the protein CASSFPPYISNQPQHF.

This clonotype was picked up many times. The chain employs TRBV12-3 or TRBV12-4 and TRBJ1-2; 7 bases are a match to TRBD1. The CDR3 length is 13 residues. The V segment lost 5 bases and the J segment 8 bases; nucleotides outside the gene matches: 8. This CDR3 is CASSTTGTDGYTF. The CDR3 bases are TGTGCCAGCAGTACGACAGGGACCGACGGCTACACCTTC.

This clonotype was seen ten or more times. The chain uses TRBV20-1 and TRBJ2-2, with D uncertain. This CDR3 is 14 amino acids long. Trimming left V 1 base short and J 0 bases short, with 6 bases between. Germline CDR1 DFQATT, CDR2 SNEGSKA (reference sequence). The CDR3 DNA is TGCAGTGCTAGAGGTACAACGAACACCGGGGAGCTGTTTTTT. Encoded protein: CSARGTTNTGELFF.

This clonotype was seen at least ten times. The rearrangement links TRBV28 to TRBJ1-2, with D possibly being TRBD1 (6 bases). CDR3 length: 16 residues. Trimming removed 3 bases at V and 8 bases at J, with 22 bases between. Germline-derived CDR1 and CDR2 are MDHEN and SYDVKM. CDR3: CASSLRDNRVPGGYTF. CDR3 DNA sequence: TGTGCCAGCAGTTTGAGGGACAACAGGGTACCGGGCGGCTACACCTTC.

This clonotype was recorded many times. This chain links TRBV19 with TRBJ2-7; tentative D call: TRBD2 (6 bases). Trimming stripped 7 bases from V and 6 bases from J, with 13 bases between. CDR3 length equals 12 residues. Germline loops: CDR1 LNHDA, CDR2 SQIVND (reference sequence). The CDR3 region has the DNA TGTGCCAGTACAGGGTTCGGGGGCGAGCAGTACTTC. This sequence encodes CASTGFGGEQYF.

This clonotype occurred many times. The V call is TRBV4-2, the J call TRBJ2-7; tentatively, D is TRBD1 (6 bases). Trimming left V 4 bases short and J 2 bases short, with 12 bases between. CDR1 LGHNA and CDR2 YNFKEQ come from the germline V gene. The CDR3 has 14 residues. CDR3 sequence (DNA): TGTGCCAGCAGCCCCACTCAGGGGACCTACGAGCAGTACTTC. As protein: CASSPTQGTYEQYF.

A few counts support this clonotype. The gene calls are TRBV29-1 and TRBJ2-5; D may be TRBD1 or TRBD2 (5 bases each). From germline, CDR1 is SQVTM and CDR2 ANQGSEA. Trimming took off 4 bases at V and 5 bases at J, with 17 bases between the two ends. The CDR3 is 14 residues long. The CDR3 DNA sequence: TGCAGCGTTGCCGGGGACGGAATGTCGGAGACCCAGTACTTC. It codes for CSVAGDGMSETQYF.

This clonotype was counted ten times or more. The V and J genes are TRBV29-1 and TRBJ1-2; a weak D match, TRBD1 (5 bases). The germline V and J ends were trimmed by 4 bases and 6 bases, with 15 bases remaining between them. The CDR3 loop spans 13 amino acids. Germline assignment: CDR1 SQVTM and CDR2 ANQGSEA. The DNA of the CDR3 is TGCAGCGTTGGCACGGGGGGTGGAGATGGCTACACCTTC. It specifies CSVGTGGGDGYTF.

This clonotype has ten or more counts. The gene calls are TRBV10-3 and TRBJ2-2, with 11 positions matching TRBD2. The CDR3 has 14 residues. With 9 bases clipped from V and 3 bases from J, the junction kept 3 bases outside the gene matches. CDR1 is ENHRY and CDR2 is SYGVKD in the germline V gene. This CDR3 is CAMGTSGHTGELFF. CDR3 nucleotide sequence: TGTGCCATGGGGACTAGCGGACACACCGGGGAGCTGTTTTTT.

This clonotype was seen many times. The V gene is TRBV10-3, the J gene TRBJ1-3; D remains ambiguous. Germline V gene data show CDR1 as ENHRY and CDR2 as SYGVKD. Trimming took off 2 bases at V and 8 bases at J, with 7 bases between the two ends. This CDR3 has 12 amino acids. The CDR3 region has the DNA TGTGCCATCAGTGAGGGAGGAGACACCATATATTTT. Translated: CAISEGGDTIYF.

This clonotype was detected many times. V gene TRBV2 combines with J gene TRBJ2-2; 11 nucleotides match TRBD1. This CDR3 is 15 amino acids long. Germline V lookup: CDR1 SNHLY, CDR2 FYNNEI. The ends lost 8 bases at V and 4 bases at J; junction bases unmatched: 6. The CDR3 is CASEGQGDFTGELFF. CDR3 in DNA: TGTGCCAGCGAGGGACAGGGGGATTTCACCGGGGAGCTGTTTTTT. Drawing the rest from reference TRBV2 and TRBJ2-2, the complete variable domain is EPEVTQTPSHQVTQMGQEVILRCVPISNHLYFYWYRQILGQKVEFLVSFYNNEISEKSEIFDDQFSVERPDGSNFTLKIRSTKLEDSAMYFCASEGQGDFTGELFFGEGSRLTVL.

V gene TRBV5-1 combines with J gene TRBJ2-7; D possibly corresponds to TRBD1 (6 bases). The CDR3 length is 14 residues. V was shortened by 4 bases and J by 2 bases, with 13 bases between the two germline ends. The germline gives CDR1 SGHRS, CDR2 YFSETQ. The chain's CDR3 is CASSLQGSPYEQYF. CDR3 DNA: TGCGCCAGCAGCCTTCAGGGGTCACCCTACGAGCAGTACTTC.

This clonotype was seen many times. The rearrangement joins TRBV11-2 to TRBJ2-1; perhaps TRBD2 as D (6 bases). V dropped 5 bases and J dropped 5 bases, with 13 bases sitting between them. The CDR3 contains 14 residues. The germline CDR1 and CDR2 sequences are SGHAT and FQNNGV. The DNA of the CDR3 is TGTGCCAGCAGCCCCACGCGGGGAAACAATGAGCAGTTCTTC. This translates into CASSPTRGNNEQFF.

This clonotype has ten or more counts. The V and J genes are TRBV20-1 and TRBJ2-5, with a weak D call TRBD1 (5 bases). Germline V gene sequence: CDR1 DFQATT, CDR2 SNEGSKA (reference sequence). Trimming took off 5 bases at V and 5 bases at J, with 15 bases between the two ends. The CDR3 has 13 residues. As DNA, the CDR3 is TGCAGTGCTGCCCTCCCAGGGTTCGAGACCCAGTACTTC. Translated: CSAALPGFETQYF.